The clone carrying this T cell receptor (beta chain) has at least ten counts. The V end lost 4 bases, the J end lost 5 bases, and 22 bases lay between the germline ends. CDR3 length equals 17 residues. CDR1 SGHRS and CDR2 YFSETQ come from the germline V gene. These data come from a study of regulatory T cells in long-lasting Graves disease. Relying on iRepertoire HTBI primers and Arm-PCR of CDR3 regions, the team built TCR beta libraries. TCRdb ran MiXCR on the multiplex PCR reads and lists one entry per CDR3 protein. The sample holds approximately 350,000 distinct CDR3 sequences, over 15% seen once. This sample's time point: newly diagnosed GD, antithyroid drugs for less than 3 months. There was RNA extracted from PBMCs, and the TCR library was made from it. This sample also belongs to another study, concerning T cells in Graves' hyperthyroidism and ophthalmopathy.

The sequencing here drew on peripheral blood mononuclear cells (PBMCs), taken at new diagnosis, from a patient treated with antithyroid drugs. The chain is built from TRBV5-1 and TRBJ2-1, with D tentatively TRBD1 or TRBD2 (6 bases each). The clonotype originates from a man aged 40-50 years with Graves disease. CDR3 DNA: TGCGCCAGCAGCCTCCCAATAGCCCGGGGGCACGACAATGAGCAGTTCTTC. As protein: CASSLPIARGHDNEQFF.